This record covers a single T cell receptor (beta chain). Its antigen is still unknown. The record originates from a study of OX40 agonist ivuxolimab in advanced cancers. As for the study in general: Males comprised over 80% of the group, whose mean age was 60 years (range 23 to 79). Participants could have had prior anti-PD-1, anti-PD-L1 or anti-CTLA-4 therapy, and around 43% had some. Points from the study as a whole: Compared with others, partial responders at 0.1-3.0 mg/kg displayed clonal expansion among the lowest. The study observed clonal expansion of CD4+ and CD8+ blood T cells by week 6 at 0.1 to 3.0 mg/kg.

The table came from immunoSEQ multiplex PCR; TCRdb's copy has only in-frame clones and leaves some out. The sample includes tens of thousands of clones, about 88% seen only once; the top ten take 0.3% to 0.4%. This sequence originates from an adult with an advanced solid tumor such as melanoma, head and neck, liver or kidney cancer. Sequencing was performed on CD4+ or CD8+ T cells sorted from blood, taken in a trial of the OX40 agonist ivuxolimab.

Here the CDR3 DNA reads TGCGCCAGCAGCCAAGACGCCGGACTAGCGCTCGAGCAGTACTTC. Its protein product is CASSQDAGLALEQYF. The gene calls are TRBV4-1 and TRBJ2-7, with TRBD2 identical over 9 bases. This CDR3 has 15 amino acids. Germline CDR1 is MGHRA and CDR2 is YSYEKL. V shed 0 bases, J shed 6 bases, and the junction held 6 bases outside the gene matches.